This TCR beta chain is from a study of blood T cells in healthy people across ages. Findings and limits, study-wide: More naive CD4+ cells and higher diversity were found in long-lived than in aged donors.

PCR was performed a second time for about 6 to 11 cycles using a sample-barcoded 5' primer and a J-beta primer mix. All cDNA molecules were each tagged by a template-switch adaptor with 12 random nucleotides. TCRdb processed the 5' RACE reads anew with MiXCR; each CDR3 protein has one entry. The sample yields about 1.1 million distinct CDR3 sequences, around two fifths seen once. Healthy Russian Caucasian donors spanned ages about 6 to 100 years. This clonotype came up a few times. The antigen is not known. The sequenced sample consisted of blood. This receptor was obtained from a man younger than 30 in good health.

CDR3 DNA sequence: TGCGCCAGCAGCTTGGCAGGGGGCGCGAATGAAAAACTGTTTTTT. Translated: CASSLAGGANEKLFF. The chain has TRBV5-1 and TRBJ1-4, with 8 bases lining up with TRBD1. With V trimmed by 0 bases and J by 5 bases, 3 bases remained unmatched. The CDR3 contains 15 residues. Germline V lookup: CDR1 SGHRS, CDR2 YFSETQ.